One and the same sample provided the 24 T cell receptor beta chains below, sequenced in a study of blood T cell repertoires in COVID-19. TCRdb's copy holds only in-frame clones and misses some; the assay was immunoSEQ multiplex PCR. This sample has almost 80,000 clones, with roughly four fifths found just once. The sample was peripheral blood. The receptors were sampled from a woman in her 70s with acute or convalescent COVID-19.

The V call is TRBV29-1, the J call TRBJ1-1; a weak D match, TRBD1 (5 bases). Per germline, CDR1 SQVTM and CDR2 ANQGSEA. V gave up 3 bases and J gave up 3 bases, with 8 bases separating them. The CDR3 extends over 12 amino acids. CDR3 sequence: CSVDRAYTEAFF. CDR3 in DNA: TGCAGCGTTGACAGGGCCTACACTGAAGCTTTCTTT.

This chain joins TRBV6-5 and TRBJ1-1; no definite D call. The CDR3 length is 13 residues. V lost 4 bases and J lost 0, with 6 bases in between. The germline V gene has CDR1 MNHEY and CDR2 SVGAGI. CDR3 residues: CASSLHLNTEAFF. In DNA, the CDR3 is TGTGCCAGCAGTTTGCACTTGAACACTGAAGCTTTCTTT.

Comment on this clone: Other DNA variants within this sample encode the same CDR3. The chain carries TRBV5-4 and TRBJ2-3, with D perhaps TRBD2 (6 bases). Germline V gene lookup returns CDR1 SGHNT and CDR2 YYREEE (reference sequence). The CDR3 has 14 amino acids. V was trimmed by 2 bases and J by 2 bases, leaving 9 bases between them. The CDR3 here is CASSLRDFTDTQYF. The CDR3 DNA follows: TGTGCCAGCAGCTTACGGGACTTCACAGATACGCAGTATTTT. Supplemented by reference TRBV5-4 and TRBJ2-3, the full variable domain reads ETGVTQSPTHLIKTRGQQVTLRCSSQSGHNTVSWYQQALGQGPQFIFQYYREEENGRGNFPPRFSGLQFPNYSSELNVNALELDDSALYLCASSLRDFTDTQYFGPGTRLTVL.

The CDR3 spells CSVAGSGELFF. CDR3 DNA sequence: TGCAGCGTTGCAGGGTCCGGGGAGCTGTTTTTT. J is TRBJ2-2 and V is TRBV29-1; TRBD1 is a possible D gene (5 bases). This CDR3 spans 11 amino acids. Germline assignment: CDR1 SQVTM and CDR2 ANQGSEA. Between the trimmed V and J ends, which lost 4 bases and 6 bases, there was a span of 6 bases.

This chain connects TRBV28 to TRBJ2-7; D call uncertain. This CDR3 comprises 15 residues. Trimming left V 2 bases short and J 1 base short, with 12 bases between. From germline, CDR1 is MDHEN and CDR2 SYDVKM. CDR3 DNA sequence: TGTGCCAGCAGTTTAGGAACAGCCTCTTCCTACGAGCAGTACTTC. Residues: CASSLGTASSYEQYF.

The CDR3: CASSEGGLAGINEQFF. CDR3 nucleotide sequence: TGCGCCAGCAGCGAGGGGGGACTAGCGGGAATCAATGAGCAGTTCTTC. V usage is TRBV5-1 and J usage is TRBJ2-1; TRBD2 aligns across 13 bases. The CDR3 has 16 residues. Trimming cost V 4 bases and J 6 bases; bases outside gene matches: 7. Germline values: CDR1 SGHRS, CDR2 YFSETQ.

This sequence joins TRBV7-6 and TRBJ2-1; the match to TRBD2 covers 9 bases. The CDR3 is 16 amino acids. J gave up 10 bases and V 1 base, and 11 bases lay outside the gene matches. Germline V gene lookup returns CDR1 SGHVS and CDR2 FNYEAQ. The CDR3 nucleotides read TGTGCCAGCAGCTTAGGGGTAGCGGGAGAGGCGGTGGAGCAGTTCTTC. Encoded protein: CASSLGVAGEAVEQFF.

The CDR3: CASSFHGAGANVLTF. In DNA, the CDR3 is TGTGCCAGCAGCTTTCACGGGGCTGGGGCCAACGTCCTGACTTTC. The chain links TRBV5-5 to TRBJ2-6; TRBD2 might be the D (5 bases). Germline V lookup: CDR1 SGHKS, CDR2 YYEKEE (reference sequence). CDR3 size: 15 residues. With 2 bases removed from V and 2 bases from J, the gap between germline ends came to 8 bases. Full variable domain (missing parts from reference TRBV5-5 and TRBJ2-6): DAGVTQSPTHLIKTRGQQVTLRCSPISGHKSVSWYQQVLGQGPQFIFQYYEKEERGRGNFPDRFSARQFPNYSSELNVNALLLGDSALYLCASSFHGAGANVLTFGAGSRLTVL.

This chain connects TRBV6-5 to TRBJ1-1, with D hard to call. CDR3 size: 12 residues. Germline V CDR1 and CDR2: MNHEY, SVGAGI. The germline V and J ends were trimmed by 9 bases and 2 bases, with 10 bases remaining between them. In DNA, the CDR3 is TGTGCCAGTGCCGGGGATAACACTGAAGCTTTCTTT. Translated: CASAGDNTEAFF.

The chain recombines TRBV24-1 with TRBJ1-2; D not certain. The germline gives CDR1 KGHDR, CDR2 SFDVKD. With 4 bases removed from V and 1 base from J, the gap between germline ends came to 18 bases. CDR3 length equals 17 residues. For the CDR3, the DNA is TGTGCCACCAGTGACCACCCTGGCAGAGGGTATAACTATGGCTACACCTTC. Its translation is CATSDHPGRGYNYGYTF.

The chain is built from TRBV9 and TRBJ2-1; 7 nucleotides match TRBD1. Per germline, CDR1 SGDLS and CDR2 YYNGEE. The CDR3 has 16 residues. V trimming: 4 bases; J trimming: 0 bases; junction bases outside the gene matches: 7. In nucleotides, the CDR3 is TGTGCCAGCAGCACCTCCGGGACAGCCTCCTACAATGAGCAGTTCTTC. This sequence encodes CASSTSGTASYNEQFF.

This clone was counted a few times. This chain joins TRBV15 and TRBJ1-1, with D possibly TRBD1 on 6 matching bases. This CDR3 region has 14 residues. With 9 bases removed from V and 1 base from J, the gap between germline ends came to 15 bases. Looked up from germline, CDR1 is LNHNV and CDR2 is YYDKDF (reference sequence). CDR3 coding DNA: TGTGCCACGAGTGTCCGGGGACAGAACACTGAAGCTTTCTTT. This codes for CATSVRGQNTEAFF. Using reference TRBV15 and TRBJ1-1 for the parts outside the CDR3, the full variable domain is DAMVIQNPRYQVTQFGKPVTLSCSQTLNHNVMYWYQQKSSQAPKLLFHYYDKDFNNEADTPDNFQSRRPNTSFCFLDIRSPGLGDTAMYLCATSVRGQNTEAFFGQGTRLTVV.

The genes are TRBV5-1 and TRBJ2-1; tentative D call: TRBD1 (5 bases). CDR3 length: 15 residues. The germline gives CDR1 SGHRS, CDR2 YFSETQ. Between the trimmed V and J ends, which lost 4 bases and 9 bases, there was a span of 20 bases. The DNA of the CDR3 is TGCGCCAGCAGCCCCCAGCAGGGTAGAGTGGCTGAGCAGTTCTTC. Encoded protein: CASSPQQGRVAEQFF.

The V and J genes are TRBV5-1 and TRBJ1-4, with a weak D call TRBD1 (6 bases). CDR3 length: 17 residues. The germline V gene has CDR1 SGHRS and CDR2 YFSETQ. Trimming took 4 bases from V and 0 from J, leaving 16 bases between them. The CDR3 region has the DNA TGCGCCAGCAGCACTACAGGGTGGCTATCAACTAATGAAAAACTGTTTTTT. It translates to CASSTTGWLSTNEKLFF. The full variable domain, completed using reference TRBV5-1 and TRBJ1-4, is KAGVTQTPRYLIKTRGQQVTLSCSPISGHRSVSWYQQTPGQGLQFLFEYFSETQRNKGNFPGRFSGRQFSNSRSEMNVSTLELGDSALYLCASSTTGWLSTNEKLFFGSGTQLSVL.

The genes are TRBV5-1 and TRBJ2-2, with TRBD2 matching 7 bases. V gave up 0 bases and J gave up 3 bases; unmatched junction bases: 5. The CDR3 consists of 16 residues. Germline lookup yields CDR1 SGHRS and CDR2 YFSETQ. CDR3 loop: CASSLASGGYTGELFF. The CDR3 bases are TGCGCCAGCAGCTTGGCCTCGGGGGGTTACACCGGGGAGCTGTTTTTT.

This chain uses TRBV9 with TRBJ1-2; D is possibly TRBD1 (5 bases). Germline V gene lookup returns CDR1 SGDLS and CDR2 YYNGEE. There are 14 residues in the CDR3. Trimming removed 0 bases at V and 6 bases at J, with 12 bases between. CDR3 region: CASSVGLQGDGYTF. CDR3 sequence (DNA): TGTGCCAGCAGCGTAGGTTTGCAGGGCGATGGCTACACCTTC. The variable domain in full, completed from reference TRBV9 and TRBJ1-2, reads DSGVTQTPKHLITATGQRVTLRCSPRSGDLSVYWYQQSLDQGLQFLIQYYNGEERAKGNILERFSAQQFPDLHSELNLSSLELGDSALYFCASSVGLQGDGYTFGSGTRLTVV.

The gene calls are TRBV24-1 and TRBJ2-1; 10 nucleotides line up with TRBD2. Per germline, CDR1 KGHDR and CDR2 SFDVKD. There are 16 residues in the CDR3. J gave up 2 bases and V 4 bases, and 4 bases lay outside the gene matches. CDR3: CATSEEAGGPYNEQFF. The CDR3 DNA is TGTGCCACCAGTGAAGAAGCGGGAGGGCCCTACAATGAGCAGTTCTTC.

The chain carries TRBV30 and TRBJ1-4; D unclear. CDR3 length equals 11 residues. V shed 2 bases and J shed 7 bases, with 5 bases lying between them. Germline-derived CDR1 and CDR2 are GTSNPN and SVGIG (reference sequence). The CDR3 DNA follows: TGTGCCTGGAGTCCGCGTGAAAAACTGTTTTTT. It specifies CAWSPREKLFF.

There are a few counts of this clone. The chain is built from TRBV30 and TRBJ2-7, with D possibly matching TRBD2 (5 bases). Germline CDR1 reads GTSNPN; CDR2 reads SVGIG (reference sequence). The CDR3 contains 11 residues. Trimming took off 2 bases at V and 5 bases at J, with 7 bases between the two ends. CDR3 protein: CAWSRGNEQYF. The DNA for the CDR3 is TGTGCCTGGAGTAGAGGGAACGAGCAGTACTTC.

The chain employs TRBV15 and TRBJ2-3, with TRBD2 matching 12 bases. The CDR3 extends over 17 amino acids. Trimming at V came to 5 bases and at J to 1 base, leaving 7 bases not matched to a gene. CDR1 is LNHNV, CDR2 YYDKDF, per germline (reference sequence). DNA of the CDR3: TGTGCCACCAGCGCTCTAGCGGGAGGGCCTGGCACAGATACGCAGTATTTT. Translated, it gives CATSALAGGPGTDTQYF.

The J gene is TRBJ1-1, the V gene TRBV7-9, with D unclear. The V end was cut by 5 bases, the J end by 1 base, with 11 bases between. Germline-derived CDR1 and CDR2 are SEHNR and FQNEAQ (reference sequence). The CDR3 runs to 14 residues. The CDR3 DNA reads TGTGCCAGCAGCCCTACGGCAGGGAACACTGAAGCTTTCTTT. Its translation: CASSPTAGNTEAFF.

The gene calls are TRBV27 and TRBJ1-1, with D uncertain. Germline V CDR1 and CDR2: MNHEY, SMNVEV (reference sequence). The CDR3 is 14 residues long. V was clipped by 6 bases and J by 3 bases, with 14 bases between them. The CDR3: CASSPFRGYTEAFF. The CDR3 DNA is TGTGCCAGCAGCCCATTCCGGGGTTACACTGAAGCTTTCTTT.

The V gene is TRBV19, the J gene TRBJ1-3; D may be TRBD1 (6 bases). CDR1 is LNHDA, CDR2 SQIVND, per germline (reference sequence). V lost 9 bases and J lost 0, with 12 bases in between. The CDR3 consists of 14 residues. CDR3: CASRTADSGNTIYF. Written as DNA, the CDR3 is TGTGCCAGCCGGACAGCCGACTCTGGAAACACCATATATTTT.

This chain uses TRBV9 with TRBJ2-1, with D tentatively TRBD2 (5 bases). The CDR3 runs to 15 residues. Per germline, CDR1 SGDLS and CDR2 YYNGEE. V lost 2 bases, J lost 5 bases, and 14 bases lay in between. CDR3 in amino acids: CASSVRPGLNNEQFF. As DNA, the CDR3 is TGTGCCAGCAGCGTTCGACCCGGACTCAACAATGAGCAGTTCTTC.